This T cell receptor (beta chain) was observed in a study of breast tumors, draining lymph nodes, adjacent tissues. Axillary draining lymph nodes of breast cancer patients supplied the node samples. TCRdb analysed the multiplex PCR reads with MiXCR anew, one entry per CDR3 protein. The profile shows about 120,000 distinct CDR3 sequences, roughly 21% of them singletons. General observations from the study: Compared with lymph nodes, tumors were less diverse; compared with nontumor tissue, more. Data only fit, rather than demonstrated, lymph node origin of most tumor T cells. Tumor and nontumor repertoires were significantly more similar in luminal-like than in basal-like breast cancer.

This clonotype appeared many times. Its specificity is unknown. Germline assignment: CDR1 SGHRS and CDR2 YFSETQ. CDR3 size: 15 residues. V lost 4 bases to trimming and J lost 2 bases; unmatched junction nucleotides: 7. The clonotype comes from a female donor with breast cancer. Some clones in this sample may be carry-over from other donors' samples. The V gene is TRBV5-1, the J gene TRBJ2-3; 7 bases agree with TRBD2. The sample taken for sequencing was axillary lymph node tissue. This CDR3 reads CASSRTSASTDTQYF. Written as DNA, the CDR3 is TGCGCCAGCAGCCGAACTAGCGCGTCCACAGATACGCAGTATTTT.